What follows are 8 T cell receptor beta chains derived from one specimen sequenced in a study of CD8 T cells in ankylosing spondylitis. The study's findings and limits: It appeared that ankylosing spondylitis blood was characterized by a TCR beta motif of several highly homologous variants.

TCRdb independently ran MiXCR on the 5' RACE reads; one entry per CDR3 protein. In the table there are under 150,000 distinct CDR3 sequences, about 15% of which are singletons. Antigens of these TCRs are unknown. The specimen sequenced was blood, either unsorted or a sorted T cell fraction (not recorded which). All receptors derive from a male donor with ankylosing spondylitis.

V is TRBV7-9 and J is TRBJ2-2; D unclear. The CDR3 sequence is 16 residues long. Germline CDR1 reads SEHNR; CDR2 reads FQNEAQ (reference sequence). The germline V and J ends were trimmed by 1 base and 1 base, with 10 bases remaining between them. CDR3: CASSLDGSENTGELFF. The CDR3 nucleotides are TGTGCCAGCAGCTTAGATGGTTCGGAGAACACCGGGGAGCTGTTTTTT.

The V and J genes are TRBV27 and TRBJ2-7; D is perhaps TRBD1 (6 bases). This CDR3 contains 13 residues. Trimming took 1 base from V and 3 from J, leaving 7 bases between them. Germline CDR1 and CDR2: MNHEY and SMNVEV (reference sequence). The CDR3 DNA reads TGTGCCAGCAGTTTATACAGGGACTACGAGCAGTACTTC. Protein: CASSLYRDYEQYF.

CDR3 sequence reads: CASSNTGRGYGYTF. Written as DNA, the CDR3 is TGTGCCAGCAGTAACACAGGGAGAGGGTATGGCTACACCTTC. This rearrangement joins TRBV12-3 or TRBV12-4 to TRBJ1-2; a possible D gene is TRBD1 (6 bases). V was clipped by 5 bases and J by 5 bases, with 15 bases between them. The CDR3 loop spans 14 amino acids.

The chain is built from TRBV13 and TRBJ2-3; 13 bases are shared with TRBD2. CDR3 length equals 16 residues. Trimming took 3 bases from V and 4 from J; bases not matched to a gene: 4. Germline loops: CDR1 PRHDT, CDR2 FYEKMQ (reference sequence). The CDR3 bases are TGTGCCAGCAGCTTCGGACTAGCGGGAGACCCAGATACGCAGTATTTT. Its protein is CASSFGLAGDPDTQYF. Supplemented by reference TRBV13 and TRBJ2-3, the full variable domain reads AAGVIQSPRHLIKEKRETATLKCYPIPRHDTVYWYQQGPGQDPQFLISFYEKMQSDKGSIPDRFSAQQFSDYHSELNMSSLELGDSALYFCASSFGLAGDPDTQYFGPGTRLTVL.

This clonotype has a handful of counts. This sequence joins TRBV12-3 or TRBV12-4 and TRBJ1-3, with D unclear. This CDR3 has 14 residues. The ends were cut back, 3 bases at V and 0 bases at J, with 6 bases in the middle. CDR3: CASSFAGSGNTIYF. The DNA of the CDR3 is TGTGCCAGCAGTTTCGCAGGCTCTGGAAACACCATATATTTT.

This clonotype has a handful of counts. This chain connects TRBV7-8 to TRBJ2-2; 8 bases line up with TRBD1. With 3 bases clipped from V and 8 bases from J, the junction kept 8 bases outside the gene matches. This CDR3 is built from 15 residues. Per germline, CDR1 SGHVS and CDR2 FQNEAQ. CDR3 nucleotides: TGTGCCAGCAGCTTGCAGGGGGCAGGTTCGGGGGAGCTGTTTTTT. Its protein product is CASSLQGAGSGELFF.

The genes are TRBV27 and TRBJ2-2; weak D call: TRBD1 (5 bases). V lost 7 bases, J lost 8 bases, and 23 bases lay in between. The V gene's germline CDR1 is MNHEY and CDR2 SMNVEV (reference sequence). This CDR3 spans 16 amino acids. This CDR3 reads CASTHRTTPLSGELFF. CDR3 DNA: TGTGCCAGCACCCACCGGACAACCCCTTTAAGTGGGGAGCTGTTTTTT.

V is TRBV5-8 and J is TRBJ1-3, with D uncertain. CDR3 length equals 14 residues. CDR1 and CDR2 (germline): SGHTS, YDEGEE. Trimming removed 4 bases from V and 1 base from J, with 9 bases in between. CDR3 sequence: CASSSVKSGNTIYF. The CDR3 nucleotides read TGTGCCAGCAGCAGTGTGAAATCTGGAAACACCATATATTTT.